This passage covers 9 T cell receptor beta chains from one sample sequenced in a study of blood T cell repertoires in COVID-19. Libraries were prepared by immunoSEQ multiplex PCR; TCRdb keeps only in-frame clonotypes and omits some of them. The sample gives hundreds of thousands of clones, around 85% of which show up once; 2.5% to 3% is in the top ten. Sequenced: PBMCs or T cells enriched from blood (not recorded which). Every receptor here comes from a woman between 50 and 59 years old who had recovered from COVID-19.

There are a few counts of this clone. The J gene is TRBJ1-2, the V gene TRBV29-1, with 7 bases aligning to TRBD1. V shed 6 bases, J shed 0 bases, and the junction held 10 bases outside the gene matches. CDR1 is SQVTM, CDR2 ANQGSEA, per germline. The CDR3 spans 15 residues. The CDR3: CSVGGRDSSNYGYTF. CDR3 DNA: TGCAGCGTCGGGGGTCGGGACAGTTCTAACTATGGCTACACCTTC.

The chain combines TRBV27 with TRBJ2-6; D call uncertain. The CDR3 sequence is 15 residues long. Germline V gene lookup returns CDR1 MNHEY and CDR2 SMNVEV (reference sequence). The germline V and J ends were trimmed by 3 bases and 0 bases, with 6 bases remaining between them. CDR3 DNA: TGTGCCAGCAGTTTTAGCTACTCTGGGGCCAACGTCCTGACTTTC. It yields the protein CASSFSYSGANVLTF.

The V and J genes are TRBV6-5 and TRBJ2-6, with D possibly matching TRBD1 (6 bases). V was shortened by 4 bases and J by 2 bases, with 12 bases between the two germline ends. Germline assignment: CDR1 MNHEY and CDR2 SVGAGI. This CDR3 is 16 amino acids long. CDR3: CASSFGRDTGANVLTF. The CDR3 nucleotides are TGTGCCAGCAGTTTCGGCAGGGACACTGGGGCCAACGTCCTGACTTTC.

This clone has a handful of counts. The chain uses TRBV4-1 and TRBJ1-6; 11 bases are shared with TRBD1. After removal of 4 bases from V and 0 bases from J, the junction contained 11 bases not matched to a gene. CDR3 length: 20 amino acids. From germline, CDR1 is MGHRA and CDR2 YSYEKL. The CDR3: CASSLTGTGGKSSYNSPLHF. The DNA for the CDR3 is TGCGCCAGCAGCCTAACCGGGACAGGGGGAAAGAGCTCCTATAATTCACCCCTCCACTTT.

The gene calls are TRBV5-1 and TRBJ2-3, with 8 bases matching TRBD2. The V segment lost 5 bases and the J segment 1 base; nucleotides outside the gene matches: 9. The germline V gene has CDR1 SGHRS and CDR2 YFSETQ. This CDR3 comprises 16 residues. The CDR3, as DNA: TGCGCCAGCAGAGATGGAACTAGCGGTCGCACAGATACGCAGTATTTT. Translating gives CASRDGTSGRTDTQYF.

This chain links TRBV11-2 with TRBJ2-1; possibly TRBD2 for D (6 bases). CDR3 length equals 14 residues. Germline assignment: CDR1 SGHAT and CDR2 FQNNGV. Trimming left V 1 base short and J 10 bases short, with 14 bases between. The CDR3 nucleotides are TGTGCCAGCAGCTTAGGGGTCAGAGGAGGGGAGCAGTTCTTC. It yields the protein CASSLGVRGGEQFF. The full variable domain, completed using reference TRBV11-2 and TRBJ2-1, is EAGVAQSPRYKIIEKRQSVAFWCNPISGHATLYWYQQILGQGPKLLIQFQNNGVVDDSQLPKDRFSAERLKGVDSTLKIQPAKLEDSAVYLCASSLGVRGGEQFFGPGTRLTVL.

The CDR3 DNA reads as TGTGCCTGGCGGACAGGGACCCATAATTCACCCCTCCACTTT. It translates to CAWRTGTHNSPLHF. The chain uses TRBV30 and TRBJ1-6; 8 nucleotides match TRBD1. Germline assignment: CDR1 GTSNPN and CDR2 SVGIG (reference sequence). This CDR3 region has 14 residues. The J segment lost 5 bases and the V segment lost 5 bases, leaving 5 bases of the junction unmatched.

The V call is TRBV12-5, the J call TRBJ2-1; 10 bases fit TRBD2. Trimming removed 5 bases from V and 3 bases from J; junction bases left unmatched: 10. Germline values: CDR1 LGHNT, CDR2 FRNRAP. The CDR3 is 17 amino acids. The CDR3 bases are TGTGCTAGTGGTCCAGAACCTAGCGGGAGTTTCTACAATGAGCAGTTCTTC. Residues: CASGPEPSGSFYNEQFF.

This clone was counted at least ten times. J is TRBJ2-5 and V is TRBV12-5, with D possibly TRBD1 on 6 matching bases. Trimming cost V 2 bases and J 2 bases, with 9 bases left between them. This CDR3 has 14 amino acids. Germline CDR1 and CDR2: LGHNT and FRNRAP. The DNA of the CDR3 is TGTGCTAGTGGTTTGCGAGGGGGACAAGAGACCCAGTACTTC. It yields the protein CASGLRGGQETQYF.